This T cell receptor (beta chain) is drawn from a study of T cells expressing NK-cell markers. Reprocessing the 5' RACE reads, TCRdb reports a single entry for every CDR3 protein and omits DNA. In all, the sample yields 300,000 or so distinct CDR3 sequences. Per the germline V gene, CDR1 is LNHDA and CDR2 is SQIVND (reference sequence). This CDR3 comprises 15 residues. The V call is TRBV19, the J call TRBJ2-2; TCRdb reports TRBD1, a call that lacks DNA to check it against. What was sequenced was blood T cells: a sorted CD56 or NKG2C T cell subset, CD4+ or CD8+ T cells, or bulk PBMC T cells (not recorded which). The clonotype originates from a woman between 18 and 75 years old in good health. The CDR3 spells CASSLDRLNTGELFF.